The 17 T cell receptor beta chains presented below share a single source sample, sequenced in a study of cytomegalovirus exposure and HLA in healthy donors. The PCR used 60 Vbeta and 13 Jbeta primers. Some clones are missing from TCRdb's copy, which holds only in-frame ones; the method was immunoSEQ multiplex PCR. The data contain fewer than 250,000 clones, 65% to 85% of them singletons. The specimen sequenced was PBMCs. The receptor source for this set is a woman in her late teens or twenties in good health and CMV-seronegative.

This clone was recorded once. The V call is TRBV5-1, the J call TRBJ2-3; 14 positions agree with TRBD2. The J segment lost 5 bases and the V segment lost 2 bases, leaving 1 base of the junction unmatched. The CDR3 totals 15 residues. The germline gives CDR1 SGHRS, CDR2 YFSETQ. This CDR3 reads CASSLGTSGGDTQYF. Here the CDR3 DNA reads TGCGCCAGCAGCTTAGGGACTAGCGGGGGAGATACGCAGTATTTT.

The rearrangement links TRBV11-3 to TRBJ2-1; no clear D gene. The ends were cut back, 4 bases at V and 3 bases at J, with 13 bases in the middle. The CDR3 is 15 amino acids. The germline V gene has CDR1 SGHNT and CDR2 YENEEA. CDR3: CASSSNSLIYNEQFF. DNA for the CDR3: TGTGCCAGCAGCTCCAACTCGCTTATCTACAATGAGCAGTTCTTC.

The chain uses TRBV29-1 and TRBJ2-1; 8 nucleotides line up with TRBD1. Losses at the gene ends were 3 bases for V and 4 bases for J; bases not matched to a gene: 5. Germline CDR1 is SQVTM and CDR2 is ANQGSEA. The CDR3 is made up of 14 amino acids. This CDR3 is CSVDQGAKYNEQFF. CDR3 in DNA: TGCAGCGTTGACCAGGGGGCTAAGTACAATGAGCAGTTCTTC.

The chain joins TRBV5-1 to TRBJ2-3, with D tentatively TRBD1 (5 bases). The germline V gene encodes CDR1 SGHRS and CDR2 YFSETQ. The CDR3 is 17 amino acids. V was clipped by 4 bases and J by 5 bases, with 23 bases between them. The CDR3 loop is CASSPVQGAGQEDTQYF. CDR3 DNA sequence: TGCGCCAGCAGCCCGGTCCAAGGGGCAGGGCAGGAAGATACGCAGTATTTT. Full variable domain (rest looked up from reference TRBV5-1 and TRBJ2-3): KAGVTQTPRYLIKTRGQQVTLSCSPISGHRSVSWYQQTPGQGLQFLFEYFSETQRNKGNFPGRFSGRQFSNSRSEMNVSTLELGDSALYLCASSPVQGAGQEDTQYFGPGTRLTVL.

This chain uses TRBV6-5 with TRBJ2-7, with 8 bases fitting TRBD2. CDR3 length: 14 residues. Germline V lookup: CDR1 MNHEY, CDR2 SVGAGI. The J segment lost 6 bases and the V segment lost 7 bases, leaving 11 bases of the junction unmatched. The chain's CDR3 is CASKVAGGTGEQYF. The CDR3 DNA reads TGTGCCAGCAAAGTTGCGGGGGGCACCGGCGAGCAGTACTTC.

CDR3 bases: TGTGCCAGCAGCGTACCGACAGGGGGCCACAATGAGCAGTTCTTC. This codes for CASSVPTGGHNEQFF. This chain links TRBV6-5 with TRBJ2-1; TRBD1 matches at 10 bases. Germline values: CDR1 MNHEY, CDR2 SVGAGI. The CDR3 spans 15 residues. The junction had 7 bases not matched to a gene; V was cut back by 6 bases and J by 5 bases.

This sequence joins TRBV4-2 and TRBJ1-1, with D tentatively TRBD1 (5 bases). The CDR3 has 16 residues. V lost 0 bases and J 0 bases, leaving 11 bases between the germline ends. Germline CDR1 reads LGHNA; CDR2 reads YNFKEQ. In DNA, the CDR3 is TGTGCCAGCAGCCAAGATCCCAGACAGATGAACACTGAAGCTTTCTTT. Translation gives CASSQDPRQMNTEAFF.

The chain has TRBV9 and TRBJ2-5; 7 bases align to TRBD1. J gave up 2 bases and V 4 bases, and 8 bases lay outside the gene matches. Germline lookup yields CDR1 SGDLS and CDR2 YYNGEE. The CDR3 length is 15 residues. The CDR3 sequence is CASSLGQRSQETQYF. CDR3 nucleotide sequence: TGTGCCAGCAGCTTGGGACAGAGAAGTCAAGAGACCCAGTACTTC.

The chain combines TRBV15 with TRBJ1-5, with no clear D. From germline, CDR1 is LNHNV and CDR2 YYDKDF (reference sequence). V lost 1 base and J lost 6, with 10 bases in between. The CDR3 runs to 14 residues. The CDR3 bases are TGTGCCACCAGCAGAGCCGGGTTATTTCAGCCCCAGCATTTT. As protein: CATSRAGLFQPQHF.

The V gene is TRBV19, the J gene TRBJ1-4; 11 bases match TRBD1. The V and J ends lost 3 bases and 0 bases, in that order; junction bases with no gene match: 3. CDR1 and CDR2 (germline): LNHDA, SQIVND (reference sequence). The CDR3 spans 17 residues. CDR3 DNA sequence: TGTGCCAGTAGTATTCCGGGACAGGGGGCAACTAATGAAAAACTGTTTTTT. This translates into CASSIPGQGATNEKLFF. The variable domain in full, completed from reference TRBV19 and TRBJ1-4, reads DGGITQSPKYLFRKEGQNVTLSCEQNLNHDAMYWYRQDPGQGLRLIYYSQIVNDFQKGDIAEGYSVSREKKESFPLTVTSAQKNPTAFYLCASSIPGQGATNEKLFFGSGTQLSVL.

The chain joins TRBV5-4 to TRBJ1-6; D not certain. CDR1 is SGHNT and CDR2 is YYREEE in the germline V gene (reference sequence). V was clipped by 0 bases and J by 10 bases, with 14 bases between them. The CDR3 length is 15 residues. The CDR3 region is CASSLVGGVDSPLHF. Written as DNA, the CDR3 is TGTGCCAGCAGCTTGGTAGGCGGGGTGGACTCACCCCTCCACTTT.

The gene calls are TRBV19 and TRBJ1-2; 7 bases are a match to TRBD1. The trim removed 1 base at V and 8 bases at J, leaving 7 bases unmatched. Per germline, CDR1 LNHDA and CDR2 SQIVND (reference sequence). The CDR3 runs to 14 residues. The CDR3 sequence: CASSIGGGGSGYTF. The CDR3 DNA reads TGTGCCAGTAGTATAGGTGGAGGGGGCAGCGGCTACACCTTC.

The J gene is TRBJ2-5, the V gene TRBV4-1, with TRBD2 matching over 7 bases. The CDR3 consists of 18 residues. V trimming: 0 bases; J trimming: 3 bases; junction bases outside the gene matches: 13. Germline assignment: CDR1 MGHRA and CDR2 YSYEKL. The CDR3 loop reads CASSQDEGGPGRKETQYF. In nucleotides, the CDR3 is TGCGCCAGCAGCCAAGACGAGGGAGGGCCAGGGAGGAAAGAGACCCAGTACTTC.

The chain combines TRBV10-2 with TRBJ2-7; D may be TRBD1 (8 bases). V was shortened by 7 bases and J by 4 bases, with 17 bases between the two germline ends. The CDR3 is made up of 14 amino acids. The germline V gene has CDR1 WSHSY and CDR2 SAAADI. The chain's CDR3 is CASTGGQGGYEQYF. CDR3 nucleotide sequence: TGCGCCAGCACCGGCGGACAGGGAGGGTACGAGCAGTACTTC.

This chain joins TRBV28 and TRBJ2-1, with D tentatively TRBD2 (7 bases). V shed 4 bases and J shed 8 bases, with 15 bases lying between them. Germline CDR1 is MDHEN and CDR2 is SYDVKM. This CDR3 is built from 14 residues. CDR3 residues: CASSSPPGGDEQFF. The CDR3 bases are TGTGCCAGCAGTTCCCCCCCGGGGGGCGATGAGCAGTTCTTC.

The rearrangement links TRBV5-1 to TRBJ2-3, with D uncertain. Germline V lookup: CDR1 SGHRS, CDR2 YFSETQ. V was cut by 1 base and J by 0 bases, with 6 bases left in between. This CDR3 contains 14 residues. In nucleotides, the CDR3 is TGCGCCAGCAGCTTGATAGCTAGCACAGATACGCAGTATTTT. It is translated as CASSLIASTDTQYF.

This rearrangement joins TRBV19 to TRBJ2-2; TRBD1 matches 9 bases. CDR3 length equals 16 residues. Germline V gives CDR1 LNHDA, CDR2 SQIVND (reference sequence). Trimming removed 3 bases from V and 5 bases from J; junction bases left unmatched: 7. The CDR3 DNA is TGTGCCAGTAGTATTCAAGGACAGGGGCGGACCGGGGAGCTGTTTTTT. Translating gives CASSIQGQGRTGELFF. Complete variable domain (other parts from reference TRBV19 and TRBJ2-2): DGGITQSPKYLFRKEGQNVTLSCEQNLNHDAMYWYRQDPGQGLRLIYYSQIVNDFQKGDIAEGYSVSREKKESFPLTVTSAQKNPTAFYLCASSIQGQGRTGELFFGEGSRLTVL.